Listed below are T cell receptor beta chains from one sample, sequenced in a study of beta chain features in type 1 diabetes. This table comes from immunoSEQ multiplex PCR, and its TCRdb copy is limited to in-frame clones, with some not included. Of 300,000 to 450,000 clones in the sample, about 18% are singletons; the top ten hold 0.035% to 0.05%. The sequenced sample was naive CD4+ T cells from blood. Receptors were obtained from a woman younger than 35 in good health. Each CDR3 is given with its conserved first and last residue. The order of the fields is CDR3 DNA, CDR3 protein, D gene, J gene, V gene, clone size, CDR3 length. The D gene is left open where the match is weak. Only some rows state a clone size, as once, few, many or a class for expanded clones.

cdr3_nt: TGTGCCACCAGCAGAGATCGGGGGTACTATGGCTACACCTTC; cdr3_aa: CATSRDRGYYGYTF; d_call: .; j_call: TRBJ1-2; v_call: TRBV15; clone_size: .; cdr3_length: 14
cdr3_nt: TGTGCCAGCTCACCAAGCCAGGGGGACACTGAAGCTTTCTTT; cdr3_aa: CASSPSQGDTEAFF; d_call: TRBD1; j_call: TRBJ1-1; v_call: TRBV18; clone_size: .; cdr3_length: 14
cdr3_nt: TGTGCCTGGACTGAGCGGGAGACCCAGTACTTC; cdr3_aa: CAWTERETQYF; d_call: .; j_call: TRBJ2-5; v_call: TRBV30; clone_size: few; cdr3_length: 11
cdr3_nt: TGTGCCAGCTCACCACCTAATGGGGCCAACGTCCTGACTTTC; cdr3_aa: CASSPPNGANVLTF; d_call: .; j_call: TRBJ2-6; v_call: TRBV18; clone_size: .; cdr3_length: 14
cdr3_nt: TGTGCCAGCAGCTCGGGGGAGACCCAGTACTTC; cdr3_aa: CASSSGETQYF; d_call: .; j_call: TRBJ2-5; v_call: TRBV13; clone_size: few; cdr3_length: 11
cdr3_nt: TGCGCCAGCCGAGACACCGGGGAGCTGTTTTTT; cdr3_aa: CASRDTGELFF; d_call: .; j_call: TRBJ2-2; v_call: TRBV5-1; clone_size: few; cdr3_length: 11
cdr3_nt: TGTGCCACAGGGGCGGCCACCGGGGAGCTGTTTTTT; cdr3_aa: CATGAATGELFF; d_call: .; j_call: TRBJ2-2; v_call: TRBV19; clone_size: .; cdr3_length: 12
cdr3_nt: TGTGCCTGGAGTGACGCAGTGCGGCGAGCAGATACGCAGTATTTT; cdr3_aa: CAWSDAVRRADTQYF; d_call: .; j_call: TRBJ2-3; v_call: TRBV30; clone_size: few; cdr3_length: 15
cdr3_nt: TGCGCCAGCAGCCCCGGGAGTAGGAATTCACCCCTCCACTTT; cdr3_aa: CASSPGSRNSPLHF; d_call: .; j_call: TRBJ1-6; v_call: TRBV5-1; clone_size: .; cdr3_length: 14
cdr3_nt: TGTGCCAGCTCGCAACAGGGGGCCCATGGCTACACCTTC; cdr3_aa: CASSQQGAHGYTF; d_call: TRBD1; j_call: TRBJ1-2; v_call: TRBV18; clone_size: .; cdr3_length: 13
cdr3_nt: TGTGCCATCAGTGTTCTAGCGGGAGCCCAAGAGACCCAGTACTTC; cdr3_aa: CAISVLAGAQETQYF; d_call: TRBD2; j_call: TRBJ2-5; v_call: TRBV6-5; clone_size: few; cdr3_length: 15
cdr3_nt: TGCGCCAGCAGCCCCTACCTCGACAGGCCAAACATTCAGTACTTC; cdr3_aa: CASSPYLDRPNIQYF; d_call: .; j_call: TRBJ2-4; v_call: TRBV4-1; clone_size: few; cdr3_length: 15
cdr3_nt: TGCAGCGGGGGCCGGGGGAATGAGCAGTTCTTC; cdr3_aa: CSGGRGNEQFF; d_call: .; j_call: TRBJ2-1; v_call: TRBV29-1; clone_size: .; cdr3_length: 11
cdr3_nt: TGTGCCAGCAGCTCCGGGACTAGCGGGGGGCGGGAGACCCAGTACTTC; cdr3_aa: CASSSGTSGGRETQYF; d_call: TRBD2; j_call: TRBJ2-5; v_call: TRBV5-4; clone_size: .; cdr3_length: 16
cdr3_nt: TGTGCCCGGTGGGGCGGCGGCTACACCTTC; cdr3_aa: CARWGGGYTF; d_call: .; j_call: TRBJ1-2; v_call: TRBV30; clone_size: .; cdr3_length: 10
cdr3_nt: TGTGCCGTTTCACAAGATCAAGAGACCCAGTACTTC; cdr3_aa: CAVSQDQETQYF; d_call: .; j_call: TRBJ2-5; v_call: TRBV10-3; clone_size: .; cdr3_length: 12
cdr3_nt: TGCGCCAGCAGTCACACGCCACGGGGTTACGAGCAGTACTTC; cdr3_aa: CASSHTPRGYEQYF; d_call: .; j_call: TRBJ2-7; v_call: TRBV23-1; clone_size: .; cdr3_length: 14
cdr3_nt: TGCGCCAGCAGGAGGGACACCGGGGAGCTGTTTTTT; cdr3_aa: CASRRDTGELFF; d_call: .; j_call: TRBJ2-2; v_call: TRBV5-1; clone_size: .; cdr3_length: 12
cdr3_nt: TGTGCCAGCTACCAGGGCCGTGGAAACACCATATATTTT; cdr3_aa: CASYQGRGNTIYF; d_call: .; j_call: TRBJ1-3; v_call: TRBV6-5; clone_size: few; cdr3_length: 13
cdr3_nt: TGCGCCAGCAGCCTTTTTTTAGCAGGGGGCGCGATCCAGCCCCAGCATTTT; cdr3_aa: CASSLFLAGGAIQPQHF; d_call: TRBD1; j_call: TRBJ1-5; v_call: TRBV4-1; clone_size: few; cdr3_length: 17
cdr3_nt: TGTGCCAGCAGTGGACAGGGCACAGGTCAGCCCCAGCATTTT; cdr3_aa: CASSGQGTGQPQHF; d_call: TRBD1; j_call: TRBJ1-5; v_call: TRBV6-6; clone_size: .; cdr3_length: 14
cdr3_nt: TGTGCTAGTGGTTTTTTACGATCCAGCGGGGTGATGGGTGAGCAGTTCTTC; cdr3_aa: CASGFLRSSGVMGEQFF; d_call: TRBD2; j_call: TRBJ2-1; v_call: TRBV12-5; clone_size: .; cdr3_length: 17
cdr3_nt: TGTGCCAGCAGTGAAGGTGGTAGCGGGAGGGAGACCCAGTACTTC; cdr3_aa: CASSEGGSGRETQYF; d_call: TRBD2; j_call: TRBJ2-5; v_call: TRBV25-1; clone_size: .; cdr3_length: 15
cdr3_nt: TGCAGCGTTGAAGGGTCAGGCGATGAAGCTTTCTTT; cdr3_aa: CSVEGSGDEAFF; d_call: .; j_call: TRBJ1-1; v_call: TRBV29-1; clone_size: few; cdr3_length: 12
cdr3_nt: TGCGCCAGCAGCACCCTAGGGAGTAATGAAAAACTGTTTTTT; cdr3_aa: CASSTLGSNEKLFF; d_call: .; j_call: TRBJ1-4; v_call: TRBV5-1; clone_size: .; cdr3_length: 14
cdr3_nt: TGTGCCAGCAGACCTACAGGTAGCCACGAGCAGTACTTC; cdr3_aa: CASRPTGSHEQYF; d_call: .; j_call: TRBJ2-7; v_call: TRBV27; clone_size: few; cdr3_length: 13
cdr3_nt: TGTGCCAGCAGCTTGGGACAATCCAACTATGGCTACACCTTC; cdr3_aa: CASSLGQSNYGYTF; d_call: .; j_call: TRBJ1-2; v_call: TRBV7-9; clone_size: .; cdr3_length: 14
cdr3_nt: TGTGCCTGGAGTGTACGCCGGGATCTCGAGCAGTACTTC; cdr3_aa: CAWSVRRDLEQYF; d_call: .; j_call: TRBJ2-7; v_call: TRBV30; clone_size: few; cdr3_length: 13
cdr3_nt: TGTGCCAGTAGTATCGGACAGGGTGTCTACACCTTC; cdr3_aa: CASSIGQGVYTF; d_call: TRBD1; j_call: TRBJ1-2; v_call: TRBV19; clone_size: few; cdr3_length: 12
cdr3_nt: TGTGCCAGCAGCTCCACCCTAGGGGCAGTCAGCTCCTACGAGCAGTACTTC; cdr3_aa: CASSSTLGAVSSYEQYF; d_call: .; j_call: TRBJ2-7; v_call: TRBV7-2; clone_size: few; cdr3_length: 17
cdr3_nt: TGTGCCAGCAGTCCCGGGATTTGGGTGAACTTC; cdr3_aa: CASSPGIWVNF; d_call: .; j_call: TRBJ2-7; v_call: TRBV28; clone_size: few; cdr3_length: 11
cdr3_nt: TGTGCCAGCAGCTTAGGTAATAGCGGGGCCCTTAAGCCGAACGAGCAGTACTTC; cdr3_aa: CASSLGNSGALKPNEQYF; d_call: TRBD2; j_call: TRBJ2-7; v_call: TRBV7-9; clone_size: .; cdr3_length: 18
cdr3_nt: TGTGCCAGCAGGCGACAGGGGGCGGATGGCTACACCTTC; cdr3_aa: CASRRQGADGYTF; d_call: TRBD1; j_call: TRBJ1-2; v_call: TRBV28; clone_size: few; cdr3_length: 13
cdr3_nt: TGTGCCATCAGTGAACAACTAGCGGGAGAGTCTGAGCAGTTCTTC; cdr3_aa: CAISEQLAGESEQFF; d_call: TRBD2; j_call: TRBJ2-1; v_call: TRBV10-3; clone_size: few; cdr3_length: 15
cdr3_nt: TGTGCCAGCAGTGCATCAGGTTCGGAGACCCAGTACTTC; cdr3_aa: CASSASGSETQYF; d_call: .; j_call: TRBJ2-5; v_call: TRBV25-1; clone_size: few; cdr3_length: 13
cdr3_nt: TGCGCCAGCAGCAGCGACCTGAATTATGAGCAGTACTTC; cdr3_aa: CASSSDLNYEQYF; d_call: .; j_call: TRBJ2-7; v_call: TRBV5-1; clone_size: .; cdr3_length: 13
cdr3_nt: TGTGCCAGCAGCCAATCGAGTTCCTCTGGAAACACCATATATTTT; cdr3_aa: CASSQSSSSGNTIYF; d_call: .; j_call: TRBJ1-3; v_call: TRBV16; clone_size: few; cdr3_length: 15
cdr3_nt: TGTGCCAGCAGGTTATATTTTAGCACAGATACGCAGTATTTT; cdr3_aa: CASRLYFSTDTQYF; d_call: .; j_call: TRBJ2-3; v_call: TRBV7-2; clone_size: few; cdr3_length: 14